A single sample is the source of the 26 T cell receptor beta chains below, sequenced in a study of CD8 T cells in ankylosing spondylitis. One entry per CDR3 protein results from TCRdb running MiXCR on the 5' RACE reads. Among roughly 120,000 distinct CDR3 sequences listed, 12% to 15% were seen once. Material: blood, either unsorted or a sorted T cell fraction (not recorded which). The source of these receptors is a female donor with ankylosing spondylitis or in good health (not recorded which).

This clonotype was seen at least ten times. The V gene is TRBV20-1, the J gene TRBJ2-3; 10 bases are shared with TRBD1. This CDR3 is built from 14 residues. The V segment lost 5 bases and the J segment 4 bases; nucleotides outside the gene matches: 6. Per germline, CDR1 DFQATT and CDR2 SNEGSKA (reference sequence). The CDR3 bases are TGCAGTGCTGGGACAGGGGCGTTTGCAGATACGCAGTATTTT. It translates to CSAGTGAFADTQYF.

The chain couples TRBV4-1 to TRBJ1-2, with D unclear. The V end was cut by 0 bases, the J end by 0 bases, with 8 bases between. Germline V gene sequence: CDR1 MGHRA, CDR2 YSYEKL. This CDR3 is 15 amino acids long. The CDR3 loop reads CASSQEVGTNYGYTF. In DNA, the CDR3 is TGCGCCAGCAGCCAAGAAGTTGGTACTAACTATGGCTACACCTTC.

This chain links TRBV12-3 or TRBV12-4 with TRBJ1-1; weak D call: TRBD1 (5 bases). The CDR3 extends over 12 amino acids. The ends were cut back, 5 bases at V and 6 bases at J, with 10 bases in the middle. The DNA for the CDR3 is TGTGCCAGCAGTCCCCGACAGTCTGAAGCTTTCTTT. This encodes CASSPRQSEAFF.

This clonotype was seen more than once but under ten times. CDR3 amino acids: CASSPRTSPTEQFF. In nucleotides, the CDR3 is TGTGCCAGCAGCCCAAGGACTAGCCCTACGGAGCAGTTCTTC. The chain couples TRBV7-2 to TRBJ2-1; 8 nucleotides align to TRBD2. Germline V gives CDR1 SGHTA, CDR2 FQGNSA. The CDR3 runs 14 residues. Trimming removed 5 bases from V and 10 bases from J; junction bases left unmatched: 10.

Ten or more counts support this clonotype. This chain links TRBV10-3 with TRBJ1-3; a weak D match, TRBD1 (6 bases). Germline lookup yields CDR1 ENHRY and CDR2 SYGVKD. This CDR3 has 16 amino acids. V was shortened by 3 bases and J by 0 bases, with 12 bases between the two germline ends. Written as DNA, the CDR3 is TGTGCCATCAGTGACCCACAGGGCCGCTCTGGAAACACCATATATTTT. Its protein product is CAISDPQGRSGNTIYF.

The sample holds a few counts of this clonotype. V usage is TRBV11-3 and J usage is TRBJ2-5; no clear D. V lost 4 bases and J 9 bases, leaving 12 bases between the germline ends. The CDR3 has 12 amino acids. Germline values: CDR1 SGHNT, CDR2 YENEEA. CDR3 sequence: CASSCISEAQYF. The CDR3 nucleotides read TGTGCCAGCAGCTGCATTAGTGAGGCCCAGTACTTC.

This clonotype was counted between two and nine times. The chain joins TRBV7-2 to TRBJ2-3, with a tentative D call TRBD2 (5 bases). Trimming removed 2 bases from V and 5 bases from J, with 17 bases in between. CDR1 is SGHTA and CDR2 is FQGNSA in the germline V gene. The CDR3 sequence is 16 residues long. The CDR3 nucleotides are TGTGCCAGCAGCTTACAGGTTGCTAGCAGTGTAGATACGCAGTATTTT. Translating gives CASSLQVASSVDTQYF.

This clonotype was seen a handful of times. V gene TRBV7-6 combines with J gene TRBJ2-3, with a tentative D call TRBD1 (6 bases). The CDR3 totals 16 residues. The germline V gene encodes CDR1 SGHVS and CDR2 FNYEAQ. With 3 bases removed from V and 7 bases from J, the gap between germline ends came to 20 bases. CDR3 protein: CASSFARTGPQNTQYF. The CDR3 region has the DNA TGTGCCAGCAGCTTTGCCCGTACAGGGCCGCAAAATACGCAGTATTTT.

V usage is TRBV5-5 and J usage is TRBJ1-6; D is possibly TRBD1 (6 bases). Germline CDR1 and CDR2: SGHKS and YYEKEE (reference sequence). The CDR3 has 15 residues. V lost 4 bases and J 2 bases, leaving 10 bases between the germline ends. Here the CDR3 reads CASSEDRTYNSPLHF. The CDR3 DNA reads TGTGCCAGCAGCGAGGACAGAACCTATAATTCACCCCTCCACTTT.

In this sample, this clonotype turned up a few times. The CDR3 here is CASSQSRYDGYTF. The CDR3 DNA reads as TGTGCCAGCAGCCAAAGTCGCTATGATGGCTACACCTTC. The chain carries TRBV7-2 and TRBJ1-2; no clear D. Germline lookup yields CDR1 SGHTA and CDR2 FQGNSA. The CDR3 spans 13 residues. Trimming pared 5 bases from V and 6 bases from J, leaving 13 bases between.

This clonotype was observed a handful of times. At one of its ends the junction is not consistent with the germline gene, which may arise from a read error. The gene calls are TRBV5-6 and TRBJ2-6; TRBD1 might be the D (5 bases). The CDR3 is 16 amino acids. CDR1 is SGHDT and CDR2 is YYEEEE in the germline V gene. CDR3 sequence (DNA): TGTGCCAGCAGCTTTACATACAACTCTGGGGCCAACGGCCTGACTTTC. It specifies CASSFTYNSGANGLTF.

The CDR3 reads CASSLGTSFTDTQYF. DNA for the CDR3: TGTGCCAGCAGCCTCGGAACTAGCTTCACAGATACGCAGTATTTT. V and J are TRBV7-9 and TRBJ2-3; TRBD2 is a possible D gene (6 bases). With 5 bases removed from V and 2 bases from J, the gap between germline ends came to 14 bases. This CDR3 is built from 15 residues. Germline values: CDR1 SEHNR, CDR2 FQNEAQ (reference sequence).

The chain links TRBV5-1 to TRBJ2-5; 7 nucleotides align to TRBD1. Germline lookup yields CDR1 SGHRS and CDR2 YFSETQ. J gave up 2 bases and V 5 bases, and 15 bases lay outside the gene matches. This CDR3 has 17 amino acids. For the CDR3, the DNA is TGCGCCAGCAGTCGCGGGCGCAGGGGGTTAACACAAGAGACCCAGTACTTC. Translating it yields CASSRGRRGLTQETQYF.

This chain uses TRBV28 with TRBJ1-1; 7 nucleotides align to TRBD1. The V gene's germline CDR1 is MDHEN and CDR2 SYDVKM. Trimming cost V 8 bases and J 10 bases; bases outside gene matches: 16. The CDR3 length is 14 residues. The CDR3 DNA reads TGTGCCAGCCAACTACTGGACAGGCTATCTGGAGCTTTCTTT. It encodes CASQLLDRLSGAFF.

The chain employs TRBV20-1 and TRBJ1-1, with D possibly being TRBD1 (6 bases). The CDR3 length is 14 residues. V was clipped by 6 bases and J by 4 bases, with 18 bases between them. Looked up from germline, CDR1 is DFQATT and CDR2 is SNEGSKA (reference sequence). CDR3 DNA sequence: TGCAGTGCGGATTTACAGGGTAGGAGCACTGAAGCTTTCTTT. This translates into CSADLQGRSTEAFF.

This clonotype was detected many times. The chain couples TRBV2 to TRBJ2-7; TRBD2 matches at 9 bases. Trimming removed 6 bases from V and 2 bases from J; junction bases left unmatched: 5. The CDR3 is made up of 14 amino acids. Germline V lookup: CDR1 SNHLY, CDR2 FYNNEI. CDR3 sequence (DNA): TGTGCCAGCAGCGTAGCGGGGGAAACCTACGAGCAGTACTTC. Its translation: CASSVAGETYEQYF.

This clonotype was seen repeatedly, ten times or more. The chain employs TRBV29-1 and TRBJ2-4; the D is unclear. V was cut by 4 bases and J by 0 bases, with 7 bases left in between. Germline V gene data show CDR1 as SQVTM and CDR2 as ANQGSEA. CDR3 length equals 13 residues. Written as DNA, the CDR3 is TGCAGCGTTGCTCCAGCAGCCAAAAACATTCAGTACTTC. Amino acids: CSVAPAAKNIQYF.

This clonotype was seen more than once but under ten times. The chain has TRBV9 and TRBJ2-1, with TRBD2 matching 9 bases. V shed 5 bases and J 5 bases; nucleotides not matched to a gene: 11. From germline, CDR1 is SGDLS and CDR2 YYNGEE. The CDR3 is made up of 16 amino acids. The CDR3 loop is CASRGRGTSGHNEQFF. The CDR3 nucleotides read TGTGCCAGCAGAGGTAGGGGAACTAGCGGGCACAATGAGCAGTTCTTC. The complete variable domain, with remaining parts taken from reference TRBV9 and TRBJ2-1, reads DSGVTQTPKHLITATGQRVTLRCSPRSGDLSVYWYQQSLDQGLQFLIQYYNGEERAKGNILERFSAQQFPDLHSELNLSSLELGDSALYFCASRGRGTSGHNEQFFGPGTRLTVL.

The gene calls are TRBV19 and TRBJ1-1; 8 bases are a match to TRBD1. Germline trimming cut 7 bases from V and 1 base from J; bases unmatched to any gene: 11. This CDR3 region has 16 residues. Germline CDR1 and CDR2: LNHDA and SQIVND (reference sequence). The CDR3 spells CASKSGQAPSNTEAFF. As DNA, the CDR3 is TGTGCCAGTAAATCGGGACAGGCCCCTTCGAACACTGAAGCTTTCTTT.

This clonotype was seen only a few times. One junction end disagrees with the germline gene, perhaps due to a read error. The genes are TRBV12-5 and TRBJ2-5; 9 bases map to TRBD2. This CDR3 contains 12 residues. Germline V gene data show CDR1 as LGHNT and CDR2 as FRNRAP. The CDR3 DNA sequence: TGTGCTAGTGGTTTCCAAATGGGACTAGCCGACTTC. Its protein product is CASGFQMGLADF. The complete variable domain, with remaining parts taken from reference TRBV12-5 and TRBJ2-5, reads DARVTQTPRHKVTEMGQEVTMRCQPILGHNTVFWYRQTMMQGLELLAYFRNRAPLDDSGMPKDRFSAEMPDATLATLKIQPSEPRDSAVYFCASGFQMGLADFGPGTRLLVL.

The table lists this clonotype with many counts. This chain connects TRBV9 to TRBJ2-7; TRBD2 aligns across 8 bases. The CDR3 sequence is 15 residues long. The germline V gene encodes CDR1 SGDLS and CDR2 YYNGEE. V shed 3 bases, J shed 4 bases, and the junction held 9 bases outside the gene matches. The CDR3 here is CASSGGAVAGYEQYF. The CDR3, as DNA: TGTGCCAGCAGCGGCGGAGCCGTAGCGGGGTACGAGCAGTACTTC.

This clonotype was seen ten or more times. The V and J genes are TRBV6-2 or TRBV6-3 and TRBJ2-1; tentative D call: TRBD1 (6 bases). V shed 0 bases and J shed 0 bases, with 21 bases lying between them. The CDR3 extends over 20 amino acids. Germline V gene lookup returns CDR1 MNHEY and CDR2 SVGEGT. CDR3 in DNA: TGTGCCAGCAGTTACTCGATGTTTCAGTCGGGACATAGCTCCTACAATGAGCAGTTCTTC. Its protein product is CASSYSMFQSGHSSYNEQFF.

Only a few counts were recorded for this clonotype. CDR3 region: CASSPGLAGGPNEQFF. The CDR3 nucleotides read TGTGCCAGCAGCCCCGGACTAGCGGGAGGGCCAAATGAGCAGTTCTTC. This sequence joins TRBV7-6 and TRBJ2-1; TRBD2 matches at 15 bases. J was trimmed by 7 bases and V by 5 bases; bases with no gene match: 6. The length of the CDR3 is 16 residues. Germline lookup yields CDR1 SGHVS and CDR2 FNYEAQ.

This clonotype was seen a few times. This chain connects TRBV4-1 to TRBJ2-3, with unresolved D. The CDR3 is 14 amino acids. The germline V gene encodes CDR1 MGHRA and CDR2 YSYEKL. The ends were cut back, 6 bases at V and 2 bases at J, with 12 bases in the middle. CDR3 DNA: TGCGCCAGCAGTCCTGCCCTACACACAGATACGCAGTATTTT. Protein sequence: CASSPALHTDTQYF.

A few counts support this clonotype. V gene TRBV20-1 combines with J gene TRBJ2-1; 8 nucleotides align to TRBD2. The CDR3 covers 15 residues. Germline V gene sequence: CDR1 DFQATT, CDR2 SNEGSKA (reference sequence). The junction had 12 bases not matched to a gene; V was cut back by 6 bases and J by 5 bases. CDR3 bases: TGCAGTGCCCGGTTCACACGGGAGGGCCACAATGAGCAGTTCTTC. Protein: CSARFTREGHNEQFF.

The CDR3 bases are TGCAGTGCACCAAGACAGGGTAGGTCTGAAGCTTTCTTT. It translates to CSAPRQGRSEAFF. The chain combines TRBV20-1 with TRBJ1-1; 7 nucleotides match TRBD1. V lost 6 bases and J lost 6; bases outside the gene matches: 10. Germline loops: CDR1 DFQATT, CDR2 SNEGSKA (reference sequence). CDR3 size: 13 residues.